A single sample is the source of the 6 T cell receptor beta chains below, sequenced in a study of beta chain features in type 1 diabetes. The isolated RNA, all of it, was reverse transcribed, so expressed TCRB transcripts were what got sequenced. The assay was immunoSEQ multiplex PCR, and TCRdb's table has in-frame clones only and misses some. The repertoire holds approximately 160,000 clones, 7.5% to 10% seen once, with 0.65% in the top ten. Sequencing was carried out using central memory CD4+ T cells from blood. These receptors came from a man in his late teens or twenties in good health.

The CDR3 DNA is TGTGCCAGCAGCTTAGCACGCGTACCCACCTACGAGCAGTACTTC. This translates into CASSLARVPTYEQYF. The chain recombines TRBV11-2 with TRBJ2-7; D is ambiguous. Per the germline V gene, CDR1 is SGHAT and CDR2 is FQNNGV. The CDR3 covers 15 residues. V was shortened by 1 base and J by 2 bases, with 12 bases between the two germline ends.

The sample holds a few counts of this clone. The rearrangement joins TRBV4-3 to TRBJ2-7, with TRBD2 matching over 9 bases. V lost 0 bases and J lost 3; bases outside the gene matches: 3. The CDR3 loop spans 15 amino acids. Germline CDR1 LGHNA, CDR2 YSLEER. CDR3 nucleotides: TGCGCCAGCAGCCAAGATTGGCGGGGGGGCTACGAGCAGTACTTC. This sequence encodes CASSQDWRGGYEQYF.

This clone was seen more than once but under ten times. The chain uses TRBV19 and TRBJ2-1, with 10 bases lining up with TRBD2. The germline gives CDR1 LNHDA, CDR2 SQIVND (reference sequence). J was trimmed by 3 bases and V by 5 bases; bases with no gene match: 4. The CDR3 spans 15 residues. The CDR3 loop reads CASSPLAGVYNEQFF. CDR3 sequence (DNA): TGTGCCAGTAGTCCCCTAGCGGGGGTCTACAATGAGCAGTTCTTC.

The chain has TRBV28 and TRBJ1-5; 10 nucleotides align to TRBD1. There are 13 residues in the CDR3. The germline V gene encodes CDR1 MDHEN and CDR2 SYDVKM. V shed 6 bases and J 7 bases; nucleotides not matched to a gene: 3. CDR3 sequence (DNA): TGTGCCAGCAGCCGGACAGGGGGACAGCCCCAGCATTTT. Translating gives CASSRTGGQPQHF. Full variable domain (outside the CDR3, taken from reference TRBV28 and TRBJ1-5): DVKVTQSSRYLVKRTGEKVFLECVQDMDHENMFWYRQDPGLGLRLIYFSYDVKMKEKGDIPEGYSVSREKKERFSLILESASTNQTSMYLCASSRTGGQPQHFGDGTRLSIL.

This clone occurred a few times. The chain links TRBV18 to TRBJ1-1, with 9 bases matching TRBD1. Germline V gene sequence: CDR1 KGHSH, CDR2 LQKENI. V dropped 5 bases and J dropped 4; count of bases not matched to a gene: 17. CDR3 length: 18 amino acids. The CDR3 sequence: CASSALTWGTGLVTEAFF. Written as DNA, the CDR3 is TGTGCCAGCTCAGCTTTAACATGGGGGACAGGGCTTGTCACTGAAGCTTTCTTT.

At least ten counts were recorded for this clone. The chain combines TRBV11-2 with TRBJ1-2; 8 bases align to TRBD1. Unmatched junction bases numbered 13, after V lost 5 bases and J lost 2 bases. The CDR3 runs 17 residues. CDR1 SGHAT and CDR2 FQNNGV come from the germline V gene. The CDR3 is CASSVGTGRGPNYGYTF. The CDR3 DNA reads TGTGCCAGCAGCGTCGGGACAGGTCGCGGGCCCAACTATGGCTACACCTTC.